This is a list of T cell receptor beta chains from one sample in a study of T cell repertoires in cytomegalovirus infection. TCRdb used MiXCR to reprocess the reads, holding one entry per CDR3 protein. The sample holds 700,000 to 850,000 distinct CDR3 sequences, around a third seen once. No antigens are known for them. The sequencing used cultured CD8+ T cells from PBMCs, collected from culture after CMV antigen stimulation. These receptors came from a human donor in good health (CMV status not recorded). Some clones in this sample may be carry-over from other donors' samples. The CDR3 runs from the conserved cysteine through the conserved F or W. Each record gives: J gene, clone size, D gene, V gene, CDR3 DNA, CDR3 protein. D genes are given only for firm matches. Expanded clones get a size class; other rows say once, few or many, or leave the size out.

TRBJ1-2	.	TRBD1	TRBV29-1	TGCAGCGTAGACGACCGGGACAGGGTAGAGGGCTACACCTTC	CSVDDRDRVEGYTF
TRBJ2-7	many	.	TRBV6-6	TGTGCCAGCAGTTACTCGGGGGTAACCTACGAGCAGTACTTC	CASSYSGVTYEQYF
TRBJ1-2	.	.	TRBV20-1	TGCAGTGCTAGACCTCAGGGATTATACTATGGCTACACCTTC	CSARPQGLYYGYTF
TRBJ2-1	few	.	TRBV7-9	TGTGCCAGCAGTCCTGAGGGACGGAATTACAATGAGCAGTTCTTC	CASSPEGRNYNEQFF
TRBJ2-2	.	TRBD2	TRBV12-3/TRBV12-4	TGTGCCAGCAGTTCTAGCGGGGGCCGGGGGTCCGGGGAGCTGTTTTTT	CASSSSGGRGSGELFF
TRBJ2-3	many	.	TRBV7-2	TGTGCCAGCAGTACTAGTGGGCAGCTGAGCACAGATACGCAGTATTTT	CASSTSGQLSTDTQYF
TRBJ1-3	many	TRBD1	TRBV7-2	TGTGCCAGCAGCTTCGTACAGGGGACTGGAAACACCATATATTTT	CASSFVQGTGNTIYF
TRBJ2-3	few	.	TRBV6-6	TGTGCCAGCAGTTACTCTGGCGGTGATACGCAGTATTTT	CASSYSGGDTQYF
TRBJ2-5	.	.	TRBV6-5	TGTGCCAGCACCTTACCAGGGTTTATCCAAGAGACCCAGTACTTC	CASTLPGFIQETQYF
TRBJ1-5	few	.	TRBV19	TGTGCCACTAAGACGAGTCAGGTAAATCAGCCCCAGCATTTT	CATKTSQVNQPQHF
TRBJ2-1	.	TRBD2	TRBV12-3/TRBV12-4	TGTGCCAGCACCATAGCGGGGGGGGCCTACAATGAGCAGTTCTTC	CASTIAGGAYNEQFF
TRBJ1-2	once	TRBD1	TRBV20-1	TGCAGTGCTAGGGACAGGGGGCGACGAGGTGGCTACACCTTC	CSARDRGRRGGYTF
TRBJ1-5	.	.	TRBV10-2	TGCGCCAGCAGTGAGTCGATCACGCCCCAGCATTTT	CASSESITPQHF
TRBJ1-1	few	TRBD1	TRBV12-3/TRBV12-4	TGTGCCAGCAGCCAGACAGGGGGCTTCACTGAAGCTTTCTTT	CASSQTGGFTEAFF
TRBJ2-1	many	TRBD2	TRBV7-9	TGTGCCAGCAGCTTAGGAGCGGGGGGGATCGATGAGCAGTTCTTC	CASSLGAGGIDEQFF
TRBJ1-2	few	TRBD1	TRBV27	TGTGCCAGCAGTTTATCGGGACAGCTGAGTATCTATGGCTACACCTTC	CASSLSGQLSIYGYTF
TRBJ2-3	.	.	TRBV29-1	TGCAGCGTTGAAGCGCAGGAAAACACAGATACGCAGTATTTT	CSVEAQENTDTQYF
TRBJ1-3	many	TRBD1	TRBV7-2	TGTGCCAGCAGCTTAGGGCAGCCCGGGACAGGGTTGTACACCATATATTTT	CASSLGQPGTGLYTIYF
TRBJ2-3	many	TRBD2	TRBV7-2	TGTGCCAGCACCCTAGCGGGAGGGGGAGATACGCAGTATTTT	CASTLAGGGDTQYF
TRBJ1-1	.	.	TRBV7-6	TGTGCCAGCAGCTTAGCGCACGGAGGGGCTGAAGCTTTCTTT	CASSLAHGGAEAFF
TRBJ2-5	few	TRBD2	TRBV28	TGTGCCAGCAGTCAAGGGACTAGCGCCTACCAAGAGACCCAGTACTTC	CASSQGTSAYQETQYF
TRBJ1-1	many	TRBD1	TRBV7-6	TGTGCCAGCAGCTCCCGGGACAGTATGAAGACGGGAATGAACACTGAAGCTTTCTTT	CASSSRDSMKTGMNTEAFF
TRBJ1-5	.	.	TRBV27	TGTGCCAGCAGTTTCTCGGGGAGGAATCAGCCCCAGCATTTT	CASSFSGRNQPQHF
TRBJ1-1	.	.	TRBV27	TGTGCCAGCAGTTCCTTGGGCCGGTGGGACACTGAAGCTTTCTTT	CASSSLGRWDTEAFF
TRBJ2-3	.	.	TRBV7-9	TGTGCCAGCATGGGCGGATACACAGATACGCAGTATTTT	CASMGGYTDTQYF
TRBJ2-5	many	.	TRBV7-8	TGTGCCAGCAAGTTCGGACAGGGAGGGAGAGAGACCCAGTACTTC	CASKFGQGGRETQYF
TRBJ2-2	.	TRBD2	TRBV18	TGTGCCAGCTCACCAGGGAGGGGCCGAACCGGGGAGCTGTTTTTT	CASSPGRGRTGELFF
TRBJ2-3	.	TRBD2	TRBV9	TGTGCCAGCAGCGTAGGGTTGAGCGGGGCGGGAGATACGCAGTATTTT	CASSVGLSGAGDTQYF
TRBJ2-3	many	.	TRBV4-3	TGCGCCAGCAGCCAAGTAGTTGGGACAGATACGCAGTATTTT	CASSQVVGTDTQYF
TRBJ2-7	.	.	TRBV25-1	TGTGCCAGCAGTGACAGTAGGTCTTCCTACGAGCAGTACTTC	CASSDSRSSYEQYF
TRBJ2-3	.	.	TRBV19	TGTGCCAGTAGTAAACCGGGGTTGGCAGATACGCAGTATTTT	CASSKPGLADTQYF
TRBJ2-7	few	TRBD2	TRBV27	TGTGCCAGCAGTTCCCCCCTAGCGGGCTCGCACTACGAGCAGTACTTC	CASSSPLAGSHYEQYF
TRBJ2-2	.	.	TRBV6-4	TGTGCCAGCAGTGACATGGCCGGGGAGCTGTTTTTT	CASSDMAGELFF
TRBJ2-3	.	.	TRBV7-9	TGTGCCAGCAGCTCCCCCCTGCCGCCAGATACGCAGTATTTT	CASSSPLPPDTQYF
TRBJ2-4	.	TRBD2	TRBV28	TGTGCCAGCAGCTCGGGGGAAGCGGGGGGGCTATGGAACATTCAGTACTTC	CASSSGEAGGLWNIQYF
TRBJ1-2	few	.	TRBV20-1	TGCAGTGCTAGGGGACTGACCTATGGCTACACCTTC	CSARGLTYGYTF
TRBJ1-1	.	.	TRBV7-8	TGTGCCAGCAGCTTAGCTATCAGGGAGCATACTGAAGCTTTCTTT	CASSLAIREHTEAFF
TRBJ1-3	few	.	TRBV29-1	TGCAGCGTATCCGATTTCCAGGGATTCTCTGGAAACACCATATATTTT	CSVSDFQGFSGNTIYF
TRBJ1-1	.	.	TRBV3-1	TGTGCCAGCAGCCAAACCGGGACATTGAACACTGAAGCTTTCTTT	CASSQTGTLNTEAFF
TRBJ1-6	.	.	TRBV6-7	TGTGCCAGCAGTTTCGATCCTCGACCTCGGGGAGATTCACCCCTCCACTTT	CASSFDPRPRGDSPLHF
TRBJ1-4	many	TRBD1	TRBV7-2	TGTGCCAGCAGCTTAGGCCGGACAGGGATCAATGAAAAACTGTTTTTT	CASSLGRTGINEKLFF
TRBJ2-5	.	TRBD2	TRBV12-3/TRBV12-4	TGTGCCAGCAGTTTCGTTCTAACCGGAGCCGCGGGGGACCAAGAGACCCAGTACTTC	CASSFVLTGAAGDQETQYF
TRBJ2-2	few	.	TRBV5-4	TGTGCCAGCAGCTTGGGGCTCCAGCACGGCACCGGGGAGCTGTTTTTT	CASSLGLQHGTGELFF
TRBJ2-1	.	TRBD2	TRBV29-1	TGCAGCGTTGTGGGAGCGGGGGTTGAGCAGTTCTTC	CSVVGAGVEQFF
TRBJ2-5	.	.	TRBV7-6	TGTGCCAGCAGCTTAGCTCCGGGACACTCCCCCGCGGAGACCCAGTACTTC	CASSLAPGHSPAETQYF
TRBJ2-1	few	.	TRBV19	TGTGCCAGTAGTATGGGGGGGCGAACGAATGAGCAGTTCTTC	CASSMGGRTNEQFF
TRBJ2-1	.	TRBD2	TRBV4-1	TGCGCCAGCAATCAAGATCGACTAGCAGGCAATGAGCAGTTCTTC	CASNQDRLAGNEQFF
TRBJ1-1	many	TRBD1	TRBV4-3	TGCGCCAGCAGCCAAGACGCAGACAGGGTGGGGACTGAAGCTTTCTTT	CASSQDADRVGTEAFF
TRBJ2-1	.	.	TRBV10-3	TGTGCCATCAGTGAAATAAACGGTTACAATGAGCAGTTCTTC	CAISEINGYNEQFF
TRBJ1-4	.	.	TRBV5-4	TGTGCCAACAGCTTGTCTCCGGGATCGGAGGAAAAACTGTTTTTT	CANSLSPGSEEKLFF
TRBJ1-6	.	.	TRBV7-9	TGTGCCAGTGGCGGGGGGGCCTATAATTCACCCCTCCACTTT	CASGGGAYNSPLHF
TRBJ1-1	.	TRBD1	TRBV29-1	TGCAGCGGTCTCACTTGGGACAGGGGAGGTAATGAAGCTTTCTTT	CSGLTWDRGGNEAFF
TRBJ2-1	few	.	TRBV5-5	TGTGCCAGTCACGCGGGGTACAATGAGCAGTTCTTC	CASHAGYNEQFF
TRBJ2-2	.	.	TRBV15	TGTGCCACCAGCGGACCTACGCCACGGGGGACCGGGGAGCTGTTTTTT	CATSGPTPRGTGELFF
TRBJ1-6	few	TRBD1	TRBV12-3/TRBV12-4	TGTGCCAGCAACGCCCAGGGGGGGAATTCACCCCTCCACTTT	CASNAQGGNSPLHF
TRBJ2-1	few	.	TRBV27	TGTGCCAGCAGTTTTTCCGAGGGCAATGAGCAGTTCTTC	CASSFSEGNEQFF
TRBJ2-2	.	.	TRBV27	TGTGCCAGCAGTCCCACAGGGTCGCCCGGGGAGCTGTTTTTT	CASSPTGSPGELFF